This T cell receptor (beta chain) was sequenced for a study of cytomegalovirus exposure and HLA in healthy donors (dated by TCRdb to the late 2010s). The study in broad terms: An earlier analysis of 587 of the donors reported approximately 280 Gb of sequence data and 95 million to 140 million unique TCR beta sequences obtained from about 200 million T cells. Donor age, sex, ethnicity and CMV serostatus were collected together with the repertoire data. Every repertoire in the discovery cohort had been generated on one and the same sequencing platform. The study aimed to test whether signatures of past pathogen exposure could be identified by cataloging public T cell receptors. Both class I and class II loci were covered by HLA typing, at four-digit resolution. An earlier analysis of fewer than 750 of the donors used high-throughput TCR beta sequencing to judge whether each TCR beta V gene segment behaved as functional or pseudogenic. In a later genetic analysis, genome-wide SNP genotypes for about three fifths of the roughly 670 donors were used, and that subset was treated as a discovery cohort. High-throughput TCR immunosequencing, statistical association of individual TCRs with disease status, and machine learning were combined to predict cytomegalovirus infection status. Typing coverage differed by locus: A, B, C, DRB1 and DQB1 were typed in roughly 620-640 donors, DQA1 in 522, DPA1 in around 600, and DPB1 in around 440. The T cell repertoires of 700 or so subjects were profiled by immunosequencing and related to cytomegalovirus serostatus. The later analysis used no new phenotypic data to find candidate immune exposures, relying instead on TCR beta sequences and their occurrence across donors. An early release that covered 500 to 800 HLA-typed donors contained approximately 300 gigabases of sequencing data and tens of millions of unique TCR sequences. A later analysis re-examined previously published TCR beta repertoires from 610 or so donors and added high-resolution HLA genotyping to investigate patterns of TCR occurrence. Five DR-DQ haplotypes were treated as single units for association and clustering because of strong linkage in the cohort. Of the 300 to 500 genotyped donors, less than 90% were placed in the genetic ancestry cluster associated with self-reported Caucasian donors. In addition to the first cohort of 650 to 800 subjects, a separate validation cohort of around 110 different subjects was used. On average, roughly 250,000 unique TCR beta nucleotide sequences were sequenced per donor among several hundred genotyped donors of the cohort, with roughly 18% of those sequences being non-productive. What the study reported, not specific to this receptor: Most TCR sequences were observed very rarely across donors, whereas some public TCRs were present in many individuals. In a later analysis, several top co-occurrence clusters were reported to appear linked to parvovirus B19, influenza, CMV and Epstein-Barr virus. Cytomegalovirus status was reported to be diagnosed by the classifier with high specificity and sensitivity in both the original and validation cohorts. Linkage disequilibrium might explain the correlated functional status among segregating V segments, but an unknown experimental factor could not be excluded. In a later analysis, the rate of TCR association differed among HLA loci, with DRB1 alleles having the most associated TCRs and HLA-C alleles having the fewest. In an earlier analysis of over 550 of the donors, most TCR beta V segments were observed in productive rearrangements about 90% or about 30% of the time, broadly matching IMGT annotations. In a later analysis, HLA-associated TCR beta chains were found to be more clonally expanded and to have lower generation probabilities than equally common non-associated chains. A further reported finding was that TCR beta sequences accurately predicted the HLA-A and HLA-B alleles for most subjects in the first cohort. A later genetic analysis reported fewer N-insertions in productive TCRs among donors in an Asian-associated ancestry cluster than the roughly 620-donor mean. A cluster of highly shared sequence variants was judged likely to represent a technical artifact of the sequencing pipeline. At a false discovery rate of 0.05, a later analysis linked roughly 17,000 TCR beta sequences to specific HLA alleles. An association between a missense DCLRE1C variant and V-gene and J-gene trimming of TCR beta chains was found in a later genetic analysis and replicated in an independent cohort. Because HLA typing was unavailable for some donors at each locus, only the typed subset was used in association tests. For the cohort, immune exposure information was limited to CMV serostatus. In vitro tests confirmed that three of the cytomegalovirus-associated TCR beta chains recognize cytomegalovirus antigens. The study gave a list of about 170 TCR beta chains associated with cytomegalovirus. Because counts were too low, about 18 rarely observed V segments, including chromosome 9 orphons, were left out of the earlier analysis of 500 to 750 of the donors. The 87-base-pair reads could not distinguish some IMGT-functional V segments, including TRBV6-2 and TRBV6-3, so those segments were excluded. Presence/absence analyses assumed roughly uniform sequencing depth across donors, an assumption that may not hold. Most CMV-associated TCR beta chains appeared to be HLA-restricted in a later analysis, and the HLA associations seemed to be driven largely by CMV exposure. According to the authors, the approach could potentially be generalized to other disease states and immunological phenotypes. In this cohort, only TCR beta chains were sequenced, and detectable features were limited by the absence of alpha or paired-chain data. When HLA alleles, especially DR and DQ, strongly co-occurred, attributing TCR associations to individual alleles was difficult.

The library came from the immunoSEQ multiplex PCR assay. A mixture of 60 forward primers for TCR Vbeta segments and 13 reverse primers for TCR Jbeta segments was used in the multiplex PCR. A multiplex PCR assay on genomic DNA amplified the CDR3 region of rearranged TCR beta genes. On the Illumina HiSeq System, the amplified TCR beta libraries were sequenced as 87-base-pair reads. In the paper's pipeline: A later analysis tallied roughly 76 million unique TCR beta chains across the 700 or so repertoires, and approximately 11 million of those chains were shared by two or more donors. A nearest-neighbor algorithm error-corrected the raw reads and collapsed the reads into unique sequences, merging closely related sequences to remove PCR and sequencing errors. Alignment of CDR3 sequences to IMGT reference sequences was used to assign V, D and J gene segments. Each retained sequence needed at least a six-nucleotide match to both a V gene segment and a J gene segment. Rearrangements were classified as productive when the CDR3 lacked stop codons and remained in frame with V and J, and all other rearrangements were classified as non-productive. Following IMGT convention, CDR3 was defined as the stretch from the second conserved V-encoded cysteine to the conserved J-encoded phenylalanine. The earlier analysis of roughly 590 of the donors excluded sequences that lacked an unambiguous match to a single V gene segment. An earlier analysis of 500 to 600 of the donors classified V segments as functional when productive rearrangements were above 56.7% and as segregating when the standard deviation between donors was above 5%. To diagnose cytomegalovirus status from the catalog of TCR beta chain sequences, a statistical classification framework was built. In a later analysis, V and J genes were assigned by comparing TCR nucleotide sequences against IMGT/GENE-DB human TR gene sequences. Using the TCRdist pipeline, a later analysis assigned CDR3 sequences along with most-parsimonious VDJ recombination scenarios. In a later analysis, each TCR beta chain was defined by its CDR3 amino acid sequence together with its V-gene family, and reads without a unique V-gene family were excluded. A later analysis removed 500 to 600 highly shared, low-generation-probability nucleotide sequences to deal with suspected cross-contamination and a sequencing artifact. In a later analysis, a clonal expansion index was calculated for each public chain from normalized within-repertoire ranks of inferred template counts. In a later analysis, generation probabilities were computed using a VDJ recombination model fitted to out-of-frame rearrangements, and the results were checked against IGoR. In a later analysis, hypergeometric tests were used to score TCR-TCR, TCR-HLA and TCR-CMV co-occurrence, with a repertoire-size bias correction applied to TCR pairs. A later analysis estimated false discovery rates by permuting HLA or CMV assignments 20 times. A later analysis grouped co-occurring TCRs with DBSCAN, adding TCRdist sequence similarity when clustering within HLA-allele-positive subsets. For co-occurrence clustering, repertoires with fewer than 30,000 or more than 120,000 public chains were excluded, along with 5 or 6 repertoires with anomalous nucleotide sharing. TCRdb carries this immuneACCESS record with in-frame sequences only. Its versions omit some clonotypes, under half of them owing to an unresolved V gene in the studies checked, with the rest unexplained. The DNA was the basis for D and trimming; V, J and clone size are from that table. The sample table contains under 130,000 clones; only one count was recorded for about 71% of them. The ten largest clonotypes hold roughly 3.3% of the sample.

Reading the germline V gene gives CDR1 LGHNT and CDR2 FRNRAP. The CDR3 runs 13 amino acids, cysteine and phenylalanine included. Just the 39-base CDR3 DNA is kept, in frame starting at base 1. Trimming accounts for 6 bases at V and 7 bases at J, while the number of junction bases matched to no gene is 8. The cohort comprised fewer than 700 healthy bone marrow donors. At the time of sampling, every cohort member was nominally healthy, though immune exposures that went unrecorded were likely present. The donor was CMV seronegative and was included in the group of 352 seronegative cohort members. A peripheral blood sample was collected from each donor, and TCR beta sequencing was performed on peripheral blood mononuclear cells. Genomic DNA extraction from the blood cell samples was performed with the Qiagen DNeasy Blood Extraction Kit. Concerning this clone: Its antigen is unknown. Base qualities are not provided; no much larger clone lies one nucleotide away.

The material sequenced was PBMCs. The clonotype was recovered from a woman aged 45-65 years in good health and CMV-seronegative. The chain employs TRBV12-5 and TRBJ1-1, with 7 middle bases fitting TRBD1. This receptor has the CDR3 CASGSTGVGEAFF. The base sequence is TGTGCTAGTGGGAGCACAGGGGTGGGTGAAGCTTTCTTT.